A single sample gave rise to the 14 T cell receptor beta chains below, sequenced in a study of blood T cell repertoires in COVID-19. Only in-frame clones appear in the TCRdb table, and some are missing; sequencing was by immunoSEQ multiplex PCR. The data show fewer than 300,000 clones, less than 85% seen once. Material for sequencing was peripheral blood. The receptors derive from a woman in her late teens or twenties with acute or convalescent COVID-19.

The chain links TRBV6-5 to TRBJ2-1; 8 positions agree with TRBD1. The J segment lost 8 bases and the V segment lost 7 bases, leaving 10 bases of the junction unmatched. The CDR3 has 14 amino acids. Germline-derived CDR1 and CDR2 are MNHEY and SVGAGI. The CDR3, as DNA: TGTGCCAGCATGTTGACAGGGGTTGTGCATGAGCAGTTCTTC. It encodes CASMLTGVVHEQFF.

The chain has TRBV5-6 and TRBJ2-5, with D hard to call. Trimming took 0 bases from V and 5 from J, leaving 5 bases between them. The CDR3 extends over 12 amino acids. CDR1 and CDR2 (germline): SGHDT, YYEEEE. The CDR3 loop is CASSLAGETQYF. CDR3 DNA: TGTGCCAGCAGCTTGGCCGGGGAGACCCAGTACTTC.

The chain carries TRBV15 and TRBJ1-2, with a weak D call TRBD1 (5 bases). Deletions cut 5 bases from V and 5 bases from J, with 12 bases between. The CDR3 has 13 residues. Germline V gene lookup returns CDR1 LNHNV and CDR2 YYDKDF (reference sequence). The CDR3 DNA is TGTGCCACCAGCGGTGACAGCCAATATGGCTACACCTTC. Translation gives CATSGDSQYGYTF.

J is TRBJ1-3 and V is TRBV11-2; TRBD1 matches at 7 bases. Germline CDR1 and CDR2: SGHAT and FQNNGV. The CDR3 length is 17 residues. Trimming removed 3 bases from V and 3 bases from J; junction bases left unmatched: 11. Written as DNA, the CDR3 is TGTGCCAGCAGCTTCCCAACCGACAGGGCGGATGGAAACACCATATATTTT. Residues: CASSFPTDRADGNTIYF.

CDR3 sequence reads: CASSQDEVRAASGANVLTF. The CDR3 bases are TGTGCCAGCAGCCAAGATGAGGTCAGGGCGGCATCTGGGGCCAACGTCCTGACTTTC. This chain links TRBV14 with TRBJ2-6; a weak D match, TRBD1 (5 bases). The CDR3 spans 19 residues. Germline V gene data show CDR1 as SGHDN and CDR2 as FVKESK. Trimming left V 0 bases short and J 1 base short, with 16 bases between.

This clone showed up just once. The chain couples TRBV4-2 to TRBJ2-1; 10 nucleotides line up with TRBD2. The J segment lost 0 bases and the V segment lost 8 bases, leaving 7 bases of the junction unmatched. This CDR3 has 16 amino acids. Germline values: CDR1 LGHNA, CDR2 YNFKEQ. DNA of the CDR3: TGTGCCAGCCAGCAGGCTAGCGGGAGCTCCTACAATGAGCAGTTCTTC. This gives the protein CASQQASGSSYNEQFF.

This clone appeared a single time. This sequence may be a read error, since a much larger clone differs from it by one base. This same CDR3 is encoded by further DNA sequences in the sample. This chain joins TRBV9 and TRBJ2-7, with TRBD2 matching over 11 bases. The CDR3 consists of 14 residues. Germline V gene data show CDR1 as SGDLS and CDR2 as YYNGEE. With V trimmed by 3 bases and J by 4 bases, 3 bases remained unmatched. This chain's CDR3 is CASSGTSGSYEQYF. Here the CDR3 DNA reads TGTGCCAGCAGCGGAACTAGCGGGAGTTACGAGCAGTACTTC.

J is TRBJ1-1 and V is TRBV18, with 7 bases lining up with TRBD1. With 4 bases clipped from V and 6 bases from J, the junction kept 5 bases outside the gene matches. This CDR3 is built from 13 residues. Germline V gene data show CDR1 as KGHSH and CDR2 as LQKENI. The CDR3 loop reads CASSRDRDAEAFF. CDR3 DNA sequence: TGTGCCAGCTCACGAGACAGGGACGCTGAAGCTTTCTTT.

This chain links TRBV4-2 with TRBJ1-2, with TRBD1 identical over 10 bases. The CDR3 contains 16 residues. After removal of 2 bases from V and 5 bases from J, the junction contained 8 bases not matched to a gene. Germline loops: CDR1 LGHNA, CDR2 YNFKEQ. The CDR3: CASSQLTWTGGYGYTF. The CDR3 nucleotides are TGTGCCAGCAGCCAACTCACCTGGACAGGGGGGTATGGCTACACCTTC.

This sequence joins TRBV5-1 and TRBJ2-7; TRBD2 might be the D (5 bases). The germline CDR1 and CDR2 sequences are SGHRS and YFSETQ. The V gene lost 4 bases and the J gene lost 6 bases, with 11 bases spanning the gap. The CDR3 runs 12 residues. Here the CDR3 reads CASSETRREQYF. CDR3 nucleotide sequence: TGCGCCAGCAGCGAAACTAGGCGCGAGCAGTACTTC.

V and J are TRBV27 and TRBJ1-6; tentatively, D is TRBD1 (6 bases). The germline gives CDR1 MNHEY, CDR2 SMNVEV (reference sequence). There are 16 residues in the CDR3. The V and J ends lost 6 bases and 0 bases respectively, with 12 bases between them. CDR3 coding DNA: TGTGCCAGCAGCACGGACAGAAGCTCCTATAATTCACCCCTCCACTTT. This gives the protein CASSTDRSSYNSPLHF.

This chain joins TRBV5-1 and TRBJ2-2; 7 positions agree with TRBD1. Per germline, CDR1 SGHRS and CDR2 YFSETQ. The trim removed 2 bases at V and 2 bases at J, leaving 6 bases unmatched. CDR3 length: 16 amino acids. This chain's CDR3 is CASSFQGGSNTGELFF. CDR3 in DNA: TGCGCCAGCAGCTTTCAAGGGGGCAGCAACACCGGGGAGCTGTTTTTT.

The CDR3 DNA reads TGTGCCAGCAGCTCACTGGCGGCCCGCTACAATGAGCAGTTCTTC. It codes for CASSSLAARYNEQFF. V usage is TRBV11-2 and J usage is TRBJ2-1; D is unresolved. V lost 4 bases, J lost 3 bases, and 13 bases lay in between. CDR3 size: 15 residues. From germline, CDR1 is SGHAT and CDR2 FQNNGV.

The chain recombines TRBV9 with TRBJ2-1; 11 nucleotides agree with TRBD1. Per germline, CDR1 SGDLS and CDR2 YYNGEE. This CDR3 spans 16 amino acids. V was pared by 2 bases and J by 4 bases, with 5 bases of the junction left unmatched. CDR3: CASSVEGTGGYNEQFF. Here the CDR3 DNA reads TGTGCCAGCAGCGTGGAGGGGACAGGGGGATACAATGAGCAGTTCTTC. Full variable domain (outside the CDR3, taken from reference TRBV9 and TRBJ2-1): DSGVTQTPKHLITATGQRVTLRCSPRSGDLSVYWYQQSLDQGLQFLIQYYNGEERAKGNILERFSAQQFPDLHSELNLSSLELGDSALYFCASSVEGTGGYNEQFFGPGTRLTVL.